These 6 T cell receptor beta chains were sequenced from one sample in a study of metastatic and nonmetastatic thyroid tumors. Ahead of thyroid surgery, no patient had received treatment of any kind. TCRdb re-processed the PCR reads through MiXCR. Of 40,000 to 50,000 clones detected, roughly 4% appear once; the ten largest clones hold 7.5% to 10%. The sequenced material came from blood. These receptors were collected from a female donor with papillary thyroid cancer or a benign thyroid nodule (not recorded which). Some clones in this sample may be carry-over from other donors' samples.

This clone was detected ten times or more. This rearrangement joins TRBV29-1 to TRBJ2-7, with D maybe TRBD2 (5 bases). The CDR3 spans 12 residues. Germline CDR1 and CDR2: SQVTM and ANQGSEA. V lost 4 bases to trimming and J lost 2 bases, with 9 bases between them. In DNA form, the CDR3 reads TGCAGCGTTGGCGAGGGCCCCTACGAGCAGTACTTC. Translating gives CSVGEGPYEQYF.

By share, this clone ranks as medium-sized. The chain uses TRBV6-1 and TRBJ2-2; a possible D gene is TRBD2 (6 bases). V lost 2 bases to trimming and J lost 6 bases, with 13 bases between them. The CDR3 covers 15 residues. CDR1 is MNHNS, CDR2 SASEGT, per germline. CDR3 DNA: TGTGCCAGCAGTGAATGGATTCGGGGGTCCGGGGAGCTGTTTTTT. Residues: CASSEWIRGSGELFF.

This clone was detected a few times. The CDR3 DNA reads TGTGCCAGCAGTTTACTTGGGAGGGTAAGGTATGGTGAGCAGTTCTTC. It specifies CASSLLGRVRYGEQFF. The chain is built from TRBV28 and TRBJ2-1; 7 bases line up with TRBD2. The CDR3 totals 16 residues. Per the germline V gene, CDR1 is MDHEN and CDR2 is SYDVKM. V was pared by 2 bases and J by 9 bases, with 13 bases of the junction left unmatched.

There are many counts of this clone. This sample includes further DNA sequences coding for the same CDR3. The genes are TRBV7-8 and TRBJ2-6; tentative D call: TRBD2 (6 bases). The CDR3 spans 20 residues. Trimming left V 5 bases short and J 0 bases short, with 23 bases between. Germline CDR1 reads SGHVS; CDR2 reads FQNEAQ. The CDR3 nucleotides read TGTGCCAGCAGCCCCCTGCCCCGGAGGGACGACTTCTCTGGGGCCAACGTCCTGACTTTC. Its translation: CASSPLPRRDDFSGANVLTF.

The rearrangement joins TRBV20-1 to TRBJ2-3; TRBD2 matches at 12 bases. The CDR3 extends over 18 amino acids. V was pared by 5 bases and J by 2 bases, with 14 bases of the junction left unmatched. Germline loops: CDR1 DFQATT, CDR2 SNEGSKA (reference sequence). CDR3 coding DNA: TGCAGTGCTGCGACCTCCGCACGGACTAGCGGGGTCACAGATACGCAGTATTTT. As protein: CSAATSARTSGVTDTQYF.

This clone came up many times. This sample also contains other DNA sequences that code for the same CDR3. The chain uses TRBV9 and TRBJ2-7, with 8 bases that match TRBD1. The CDR3 loop spans 14 amino acids. Germline lookup yields CDR1 SGDLS and CDR2 YYNGEE. V was clipped by 0 bases and J by 2 bases; unmatched bases: 1. The CDR3 region is CASSVGDRPYEQYF. CDR3 in DNA: TGTGCCAGCAGCGTAGGGGACAGGCCCTACGAGCAGTACTTC.